A selection of T cell receptor beta chains follows, all from one sample in a study of OX40 agonist ivuxolimab in advanced cancers. Clones were sequenced by immunoSEQ multiplex PCR, and TCRdb holds only the in-frame ones, with some missing. The sample shows 40,000 or so clones, 70% to 90% of them seen only once. The starting material was CD4+ or CD8+ T cells sorted from blood, obtained in a trial of the OX40 agonist ivuxolimab. These TCRs come from an adult with an advanced solid tumor such as melanoma, head and neck, liver or kidney cancer. CDR3s include the opening cysteine and the closing phenylalanine or tryptophan. The order of the fields is V gene, clone size, J gene, D gene, CDR3 protein, CDR3 DNA. The D gene is left open where the match is weak. A row's size may be missing; if present it is once, few, many or a size class.

>TRBV27|NA|TRBJ2-2|TRBD1
CASRLTGAGELFF
TGTGCCAGCAGGTTGACAGGGGCCGGGGAGCTGTTTTTT
>TRBV9|medium-sized|TRBJ1-4|TRBD1
CASSVDGRTGVKLFF
TGTGCCAGCAGCGTAGATGGGAGGACAGGGGTAAAACTGTTTTTT
>TRBV29-1|NA|TRBJ1-2|NA
CSCSLGGVAYGYTF
TGCAGCTGTTCCCTAGGGGGAGTTGCCTATGGCTACACCTTC
>TRBV4-3|NA|TRBJ1-5|NA
CASSLGAGPQHF
TGCGCCAGCAGCCTTGGGGCCGGGCCCCAGCATTTT
>TRBV6-6|once|TRBJ2-7|NA
CASKDPYEQYF
TGTGCCAGTAAGGACCCCTACGAGCAGTACTTC
>TRBV7-3|NA|TRBJ1-6|NA
CASREDSSYNSPLHF
TGTGCCAGCAGAGAAGACAGCTCCTATAATTCACCCCTCCACTTT
>TRBV9|NA|TRBJ1-4|NA
CASSVGGAPNEKLFF
TGTGCCAGCAGCGTAGGAGGGGCCCCTAATGAAAAACTGTTTTTT
>TRBV4-1|NA|TRBJ1-2|NA
CASSQEAGKGYTF
TGCGCCAGCAGCCAAGAGGCAGGGAAGGGCTACACCTTC
>TRBV11-2|NA|TRBJ2-1|TRBD1
CASSDWTGTYNEQFF
TGTGCCAGCAGCGATTGGACAGGGACCTACAATGAGCAGTTCTTC
>TRBV15|few|TRBJ2-3|NA
CATSRDNPHSTDTQYF
TGTGCCACCAGCAGAGATAACCCCCACTCCACAGATACGCAGTATTTT
>TRBV27|NA|TRBJ2-3|TRBD2
CASSLSTSGRRYF
TGTGCCAGCAGTTTATCTACTAGCGGGAGGAGGTATTTT
>TRBV11-3|many|TRBJ1-4|NA
CASSSVNYRTPATNEKLFF
TGTGCCAGCAGCTCCGTTAACTACAGGACACCCGCAACTAATGAAAAACTGTTTTTT
>TRBV5-6|NA|TRBJ1-2|TRBD1
CASSTGTGVYGYTF
TGTGCCAGCAGCACCGGGACAGGGGTCTATGGCTACACCTTC
>TRBV19|NA|TRBJ2-1|TRBD2
CASSPSSGGYSEQFF
TGTGCCAGTAGTCCGTCTAGCGGGGGATACAGTGAGCAGTTCTTC
>TRBV9|NA|TRBJ1-2|TRBD1
CASSVPTGANYGYTF
TGTGCCAGCAGCGTACCTACAGGGGCCAACTATGGCTACACCTTC
>TRBV12-5|NA|TRBJ1-1|TRBD1
CASGFNSGQGINTEAFF
TGTGCTAGTGGTTTTAATTCGGGACAGGGGATAAACACTGAAGCTTTCTTT
>TRBV9|NA|TRBJ2-5|NA
CASSVGPSGALQETQYF
TGTGCCAGCAGCGTAGGACCTTCCGGTGCGTTGCAAGAGACCCAGTACTTC
>TRBV7-6|NA|TRBJ2-1|NA
CASSLDVNTYNEQFF
TGTGCCAGCAGCTTAGATGTGAACACCTACAATGAGCAGTTCTTC
>TRBV5-1|NA|TRBJ2-2|TRBD1
CASSYDRASAGELFF
TGCGCCAGCAGCTACGACAGGGCCTCGGCCGGGGAGCTGTTTTTT
>TRBV19|NA|TRBJ1-1|NA
CASSIAGAGEAFF
TGTGCCAGTAGTATAGCGGGGGCTGGTGAAGCTTTCTTT
>TRBV30|once|TRBJ2-7|NA
CAWAKAGGALREEQYF
TGTGCCTGGGCAAAAGCCGGCGGGGCCTTACGAGAGGAGCAGTACTTC
>TRBV20-1|NA|TRBJ2-7|NA
CSARNGGFYF
TGCAGTGCTAGGAACGGAGGGTTCTACTTC
>TRBV4-1|NA|TRBJ1-2|NA
CASSLPTGVGRAF
TGCGCCAGCAGCCTCCCGACGGGGGTCGGACGCGCCTTC
>TRBV27|NA|TRBJ2-3|NA
CASSLQLGADTQYF
TGTGCCAGCAGTTTACAGCTCGGGGCAGATACGCAGTATTTT
>TRBV19|NA|TRBJ2-3|NA
CASSIVSPDTQYF
TGTGCCAGTAGTATAGTATCCCCAGATACGCAGTATTTT
>TRBV15|NA|TRBJ1-2|TRBD1
CATSSGGQGIPNYGYTF
TGTGCCACCAGCAGTGGAGGACAGGGGATTCCCAACTATGGCTACACCTTC
>TRBV9|NA|TRBJ1-1|NA
CASSVDKNTEAFF
TGTGCCAGCAGCGTCGACAAGAACACTGAAGCTTTCTTT
>TRBV13|NA|TRBJ1-1|NA
CASSPRSGNTEAFF
TGTGCCAGCAGCCCCCGATCCGGGAACACTGAAGCTTTCTTT
>TRBV25-1|NA|TRBJ1-2|TRBD1
CASSEWGSGGDYGYTF
TGTGCCAGCAGTGAATGGGGGTCAGGGGGCGACTATGGCTACACCTTC
>TRBV4-1|NA|TRBJ1-2|TRBD1
CASSRTSGTEGYTF
TGCGCCAGCAGCCGAACCTCCGGGACAGAGGGCTACACCTTC
>TRBV7-6|NA|TRBJ1-5|NA
CASSLETRASNQPQHF
TGTGCCAGCAGCTTAGAAACCAGGGCTAGCAATCAGCCCCAGCATTTT
>TRBV7-8|few|TRBJ2-3|TRBD2
CASSLGIAGYTDTQYF
TGTGCCAGCAGCTTAGGGATAGCGGGGTACACAGATACGCAGTATTTT
>TRBV2|NA|TRBJ2-5|NA
CASSERGWETQYF
TGTGCCAGCAGTGAGAGGGGTTGGGAGACCCAGTACTTC
>TRBV19|NA|TRBJ1-6|NA
CASTGLNSPLHF
TGTGCCAGTACGGGCCTTAATTCACCCCTCCACTTT
>TRBV5-3|NA|TRBJ1-5|TRBD1
CARSTPGQNQPQHF
TGTGCCAGAAGCACCCCGGGACAGAATCAGCCCCAGCATTTT
>TRBV5-4|NA|TRBJ1-2|NA
CASSSRVVGYGYTF
TGTGCCAGCAGCTCCAGGGTTGTTGGGTATGGCTACACCTTC
>TRBV2|NA|TRBJ2-1|NA
CASVEVNNEQFF
TGTGCCAGCGTGGAAGTGAACAATGAGCAGTTCTTC
>TRBV5-1|NA|TRBJ1-1|NA
CASSLQVGTRGNTEAFF
TGCGCCAGCAGCCTCCAGGTAGGAACCAGAGGGAACACTGAAGCTTTCTTT
>TRBV4-1|NA|TRBJ1-6|TRBD1
CASSQVPTGILESPLHF
TGCGCCAGCAGCCAAGTCCCGACAGGGATATTGGAGTCACCCCTCCACTTT